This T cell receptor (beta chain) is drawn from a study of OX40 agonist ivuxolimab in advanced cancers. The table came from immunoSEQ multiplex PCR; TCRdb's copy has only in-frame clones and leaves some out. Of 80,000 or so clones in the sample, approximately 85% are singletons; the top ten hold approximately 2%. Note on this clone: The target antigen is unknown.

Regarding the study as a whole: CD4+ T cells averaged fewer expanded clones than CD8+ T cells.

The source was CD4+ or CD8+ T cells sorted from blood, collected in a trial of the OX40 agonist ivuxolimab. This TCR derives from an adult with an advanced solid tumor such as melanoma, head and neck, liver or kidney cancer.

Here the CDR3 reads CAWSRSPGQGITDTQYF. DNA for the CDR3: TGTGCCTGGAGTAGGTCCCCCGGACAGGGCATCACAGATACGCAGTATTTT. J is TRBJ2-3 and V is TRBV30; 8 bases are shared with TRBD1. Germline V gives CDR1 GTSNPN, CDR2 SVGIG (reference sequence). The J segment lost 2 bases and the V segment lost 2 bases, leaving 12 bases of the junction unmatched. The CDR3 loop spans 17 amino acids.